The present T cell receptor beta chain was sequenced within a study of cytomegalovirus exposure and HLA in healthy donors. Germline loops: CDR1 SGHDT, CDR2 YYEEEE. The CDR3 sequence is 17 residues long. With 3 bases clipped from V and 0 bases from J, the junction kept 9 bases outside the gene matches. The study ran its PCR with 60 Vbeta and 13 Jbeta primers. As handled by the study authors: Around 11 million shared chains were among the about 80 million unique TCR beta chains that a later analysis counted. The table came from immunoSEQ multiplex PCR; TCRdb's copy has only in-frame clones and leaves some out. V, J and clone size are those of that table, while D and trimming were read from the DNA. Among more than 80,000 clones, 60% to 80% were seen once, and the ten largest hold roughly 0.79%. There are a few counts of this clone. Donors had nominal health at sampling but likely had unrecorded immune exposures.

The TCR originated in a boy between 10 and 17 years old in good health and CMV-seronegative. Specimen: PBMCs. The V call is TRBV5-6, the J call TRBJ1-1; 9 nucleotides match TRBD1. The CDR3: CASSSLQGAKMNTEAFF. CDR3 nucleotide sequence: TGTGCCAGCAGCTCATTACAGGGGGCAAAGATGAACACTGAAGCTTTCTTT.